The rows below give T cell receptor beta chains drawn from one sample of a study of blood T cell repertoires in COVID-19. Assay: immunoSEQ multiplex PCR; the TCRdb copy retains only in-frame clones and omits some. The top ten hold 9.1% of the sample, which has fewer than 250,000 clones, over 75% seen once. Sequencing was performed on PBMCs or T cells enriched from blood (not recorded which). The origin of the receptors is a woman in her forties or fifties with acute COVID-19. CDR3s include the opening cysteine and the closing phenylalanine or tryptophan. The order of the fields is CDR3 protein, CDR3 DNA, clone size, D gene, J gene, V gene. The D gene is left open where the match is weak. For some rows the clone size is stated as once, few or many, or as a class when expanded; others skip it.

CDR3aa: CASGPDGTALEAFF; CDR3nt: TGTGCTAGTGGCCCCGATGGGACAGCCCTTGAAGCTTTCTTT; abundance: few; d_gene: TRBD1; j_gene: TRBJ1-1; v_gene: TRBV12-5
CDR3aa: CASSRFQGSSQFF; CDR3nt: TGTGCCAGCAGCCGGTTCCAGGGCAGTTCCCAGTTCTTC; abundance: .; d_gene: .; j_gene: TRBJ2-1; v_gene: TRBV14
CDR3aa: CASSLVGTGAGTEAFF; CDR3nt: TGTGCCAGCAGCTTAGTAGGGACAGGGGCGGGCACTGAAGCTTTCTTT; abundance: once; d_gene: TRBD1; j_gene: TRBJ1-1; v_gene: TRBV11-2
CDR3aa: CASSTLTGLGNTIYF; CDR3nt: TGCGCCAGCAGCACCTTGACAGGTCTCGGAAACACCATATATTTT; abundance: .; d_gene: .; j_gene: TRBJ1-3; v_gene: TRBV5-1
CDR3aa: CASSRVGNTEAFF; CDR3nt: TGTGCCAGCAGCCGGGTGGGGAACACTGAAGCTTTCTTT; abundance: .; d_gene: .; j_gene: TRBJ1-1; v_gene: TRBV25-1
CDR3aa: CASKPGGPNTEAFF; CDR3nt: TGCGCCAGCAAACCAGGGGGGCCGAACACTGAAGCTTTCTTT; abundance: .; d_gene: TRBD1; j_gene: TRBJ1-1; v_gene: TRBV10-1
CDR3aa: CASSMRISGANVLTF; CDR3nt: TGTGCCAGTAGTATGAGGATCTCTGGGGCCAACGTCCTGACTTTC; abundance: .; d_gene: .; j_gene: TRBJ2-6; v_gene: TRBV19
CDR3aa: CASSAGQGAYEQYF; CDR3nt: TGCGCCAGCAGCGCCGGACAGGGGGCATACGAGCAGTACTTC; abundance: .; d_gene: TRBD1; j_gene: TRBJ2-7; v_gene: TRBV5-1
CDR3aa: CASSLTAGSTDTQYF; CDR3nt: TGTGCCAGCAGCTTAACAGCGGGAAGCACAGATACGCAGTATTTT; abundance: .; d_gene: TRBD2; j_gene: TRBJ2-3; v_gene: TRBV11-3
CDR3aa: CASSLGSGGTEAFF; CDR3nt: TGTGCCAGCAGCTTGGGTTCAGGGGGGACTGAAGCTTTCTTT; abundance: .; d_gene: TRBD1; j_gene: TRBJ1-1; v_gene: TRBV7-2